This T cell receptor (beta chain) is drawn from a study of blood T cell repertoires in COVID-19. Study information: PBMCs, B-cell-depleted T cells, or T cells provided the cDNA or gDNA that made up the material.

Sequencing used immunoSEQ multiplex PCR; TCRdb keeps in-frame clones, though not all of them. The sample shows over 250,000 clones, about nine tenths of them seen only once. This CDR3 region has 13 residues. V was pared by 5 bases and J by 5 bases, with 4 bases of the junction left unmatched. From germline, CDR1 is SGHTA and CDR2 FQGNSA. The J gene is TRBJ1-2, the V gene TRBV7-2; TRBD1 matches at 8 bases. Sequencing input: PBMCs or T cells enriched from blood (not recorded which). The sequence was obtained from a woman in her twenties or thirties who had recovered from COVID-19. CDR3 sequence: CASSTRTGYGYTF. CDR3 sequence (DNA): TGTGCCAGCAGCACTCGGACAGGGTATGGCTACACCTTC.